These 27 T cell receptor beta chains were all obtained from the same sample, sequenced in a study of low-dose radiotherapy and immunotherapy resistance in tumors. First-strand cDNA relied on TRAV- and TRBV-specific primers spanning alpha and beta chains. TCR amplification involved about 20 PCR cycles with a constant-region primer and V-primer adapter. TCRdb redid the calling of the reads with MiXCR, one entry per CDR3 protein. The sample holds roughly 18,000 distinct CDR3 sequences; 74% are singletons and the top ten take roughly 10%. All receptors come from a human donor with advanced metastatic prostate, ovarian, gallbladder or colorectal cancer (not recorded which). This table probably holds off-target reads from a library built for another chain.

Only a few counts were recorded for this clonotype. The chain couples TRBV9 to TRBJ2-3; TRBD1 might be the D (5 bases). Germline CDR1 and CDR2: SGDLS and YYNGEE. The CDR3 length is 14 residues. V dropped 7 bases and J dropped 4 bases, with 16 bases sitting between them. CDR3 DNA sequence: TGTGCCAGCGCAATAGGTGGGGCCCCAGATACGCAGTATTTT. Amino acids: CASAIGGAPDTQYF. Drawing the rest from reference TRBV9 and TRBJ2-3, the complete variable domain is DSGVTQTPKHLITATGQRVTLRCSPRSGDLSVYWYQQSLDQGLQFLIQYYNGEERAKGNILERFSAQQFPDLHSELNLSSLELGDSALYFCASAIGGAPDTQYFGPGTRLTVL.

V and J are TRBV5-1 and TRBJ1-6; D gene ambiguous. This CDR3 spans 15 amino acids. Germline values: CDR1 SGHRS, CDR2 YFSETQ. Deletions cut 4 bases from V and 6 bases from J, with 14 bases between. The CDR3 region is CASSTLDWGNSPLHF. The CDR3 DNA follows: TGCGCCAGCAGCACCTTGGACTGGGGTAATTCACCCCTCCACTTT. Filled out from reference TRBV5-1 and TRBJ1-6, the complete variable domain reads KAGVTQTPRYLIKTRGQQVTLSCSPISGHRSVSWYQQTPGQGLQFLFEYFSETQRNKGNFPGRFSGRQFSNSRSEMNVSTLELGDSALYLCASSTLDWGNSPLHFGNGTRLTVT.

This sequence joins TRBV7-9 and TRBJ2-1; perhaps TRBD2 as D (6 bases). This CDR3 contains 16 residues. The V and J ends lost 2 bases and 5 bases respectively, with 16 bases between them. Germline CDR1 and CDR2: SEHNR and FQNEAQ (reference sequence). CDR3 amino acids: CASSLWLAIEDNEQFF. The DNA for the CDR3 is TGTGCCAGCAGCTTATGGCTAGCGATTGAGGACAATGAGCAGTTCTTC. Combining the CDR3 with reference TRBV7-9 and TRBJ2-1 gives the whole variable domain DTGVSQNPRHKITKRGQNVTFRCDPISEHNRLYWYRQTLGQGPEFLTYFQNEAQLEKSRLLSDRFSAERPKGSFSTLEIQRTEQGDSAMYLCASSLWLAIEDNEQFFGPGTRLTVL.

Only one count was recorded for this clonotype. The chain links TRBV18 to TRBJ1-5, with TRBD1 matching 7 bases. J was trimmed by 2 bases and V by 3 bases; bases with no gene match: 1. The germline V gene has CDR1 KGHSH and CDR2 LQKENI. The CDR3 totals 14 residues. Here the CDR3 DNA reads TGTGCCAGCTCACCCGGACAGGGCAATCAGCCCCAGCATTTT. It is translated as CASSPGQGNQPQHF.

The rearrangement links TRBV6-8 to TRBJ2-1; D unresolved. This CDR3 contains 11 residues. V was cut by 8 bases and J by 4 bases, with 6 bases left in between. Germline assignment: CDR1 MNHGY and CDR2 SAAAGT. The CDR3 DNA is TGTGCCAGCGGGCAATACAATGAGCAGTTCTTC. Protein sequence: CASGQYNEQFF.

The chain combines TRBV6-1 with TRBJ1-1; perhaps TRBD1 as D (5 bases). Deletions cut 7 bases from V and 1 base from J, with 10 bases between. This CDR3 contains 13 residues. Germline V gives CDR1 MNHNS, CDR2 SASEGT. DNA for the CDR3: TGTGCCAGCAACCCAGACAGGAACACTGAAGCTTTCTTT. Its translation is CASNPDRNTEAFF.

For this clonotype: The junction differs from germline at one of its ends, possibly a read error. The chain is built from TRBV7-8 and TRBJ2-7; D is tentatively TRBD1 or TRBD2 (6 bases each). CDR3 length equals 13 residues. CDR1 and CDR2 from the germline V gene are SGHVS and FQNEAQ. The CDR3 bases are TGTGCCAGCAACCTCGGGGGCGGGCCCGAGCAGAACTTC. Translated: CASNLGGGPEQNF.

The J gene is TRBJ2-2, the V gene TRBV6-2 or TRBV6-3; 12 bases fit TRBD2. The CDR3 spans 18 residues. Trimming at V came to 8 bases and at J to 4 bases, leaving 14 bases not matched to a gene. Germline CDR1 and CDR2: MNHEY and SVGEGT. CDR3 DNA sequence: TGTGCCAGCCGAAGACTAGCGGGAGATCTATCGAGCACCGGGGAGCTGTTTTTT. Protein sequence: CASRRLAGDLSSTGELFF.

This sequence joins TRBV29-1 and TRBJ2-1; 9 bases fit TRBD2. V dropped 2 bases and J dropped 4; count of bases not matched to a gene: 6. Germline lookup yields CDR1 SQVTM and CDR2 ANQGSEA. The CDR3 extends over 15 amino acids. The CDR3 region is CSVEPASGNYNEQFF. Here the CDR3 DNA reads TGCAGCGTTGAACCGGCTAGCGGGAATTACAATGAGCAGTTCTTC.

V and J are TRBV9 and TRBJ2-7, with 13 bases fitting TRBD2. The CDR3 runs 15 residues. Per the germline V gene, CDR1 is SGDLS and CDR2 is YYNGEE. The junction had 4 bases not matched to a gene; V was cut back by 4 bases and J by 3 bases. The CDR3 reads CASSPRTSGGYEQYF. The CDR3 DNA follows: TGTGCCAGCAGCCCTCGGACTAGCGGGGGCTACGAGCAGTACTTC.

The sample holds a few counts of this clonotype. This chain joins TRBV6-6 and TRBJ1-5; D is uncertain. The germline gives CDR1 MNHNY, CDR2 SVGAGI (reference sequence). The CDR3 sequence is 12 residues long. Trimming cost V 7 bases and J 3 bases, with 7 bases left between them. The CDR3 DNA reads as TGTGCCAGCACCTGGAACAATCAGCCCCAGCATTTT. This sequence encodes CASTWNNQPQHF.

A few counts support this clonotype. This chain joins TRBV14 and TRBJ1-2; D gene unclear. Trimming cost V 4 bases and J 7 bases, with 16 bases left between them. The CDR3 runs to 14 residues. The germline V gene has CDR1 SGHDN and CDR2 FVKESK. CDR3 residues: CASSPRASVSGYTF. The CDR3 DNA follows: TGTGCCAGCAGCCCGCGGGCCTCAGTGAGTGGCTACACCTTC. Full variable domain (remainder filled in from reference TRBV14 and TRBJ1-2): EAGVTQFPSHSVIEKGQTVTLRCDPISGHDNLYWYRRVMGKEIKFLLHFVKESKQDESGMPNNRFLAERTGGTYSTLKVQPAELEDSGVYFCASSPRASVSGYTFGSGTRLTVV.

The chain employs TRBV6-2 or TRBV6-3 and TRBJ1-1; no clear D. The CDR3 spans 13 residues. Per the germline V gene, CDR1 is MNHEY and CDR2 is SVGEGT. V was trimmed by 7 bases and J by 3 bases, leaving 12 bases between them. The CDR3 reads CASIRDMYTEAFF. The CDR3 coding sequence is TGTGCCAGCATTAGAGATATGTACACTGAAGCTTTCTTT.

The V call is TRBV29-1, the J call TRBJ2-7; TRBD2 agrees at 8 bases. The CDR3 is 13 residues long. Germline CDR1 SQVTM, CDR2 ANQGSEA. Losses at the gene ends were 4 bases for V and 3 bases for J; bases not matched to a gene: 5. DNA of the CDR3: TGCAGCGTTGGTGAGCGGGAGAACTACGAGCAGTACTTC. This encodes CSVGERENYEQYF.

The chain links TRBV6-5 to TRBJ2-1; no reliable D call. Germline V lookup: CDR1 MNHEY, CDR2 SVGAGI. V was trimmed by 5 bases and J by 6 bases, leaving 5 bases between them. The CDR3 totals 11 residues. CDR3 sequence: CASSTPNEQFF. The CDR3 nucleotides read TGTGCCAGCAGTACCCCCAATGAGCAGTTCTTC.

The genes are TRBV6-2 or TRBV6-3 and TRBJ2-7, with no clear D. Per germline, CDR1 MNHEY and CDR2 SVGEGT. V was trimmed by 6 bases and J by 3 bases, leaving 9 bases between them. CDR3 length: 12 residues. CDR3 amino acids: CASRYPSYEQYF. In nucleotides, the CDR3 is TGTGCCAGCAGGTATCCGAGCTACGAGCAGTACTTC.

The chain carries TRBV29-1 and TRBJ2-1; D might be TRBD1 (6 bases). CDR1 and CDR2 (germline): SQVTM, ANQGSEA. V was pared by 7 bases and J by 5 bases, with 21 bases between. The CDR3 consists of 15 residues. This chain's CDR3 is CSATKGGVRNNEQFF. The CDR3 DNA reads as TGCAGCGCAACAAAAGGGGGAGTGAGAAACAATGAGCAGTTCTTC.

This clonotype has only a few counts. CDR3 sequence reads: CATSDPRGQGEQFF. The CDR3 nucleotides are TGTGCCACCAGTGACCCGCGTGGACAGGGTGAGCAGTTCTTC. The chain is built from TRBV24-1 and TRBJ2-1; 8 bases match TRBD1. The germline V gene has CDR1 KGHDR and CDR2 SFDVKD. V lost 4 bases, J lost 9 bases, and 7 bases stayed unmatched. The CDR3 length is 14 residues.

The chain joins TRBV29-1 to TRBJ2-1; TRBD1 agrees at 9 bases. This CDR3 has 13 residues. The germline gives CDR1 SQVTM, CDR2 ANQGSEA. Trimming cost V 7 bases and J 3 bases; bases outside gene matches: 4. DNA of the CDR3: TGCAGCGAGGCGACAGGGGGCTACAATGAGCAGTTCTTC. As protein: CSEATGGYNEQFF.

This chain uses TRBV6-2 or TRBV6-3 with TRBJ1-5; TRBD1 aligns across 7 bases. Germline CDR1 reads MNHEY; CDR2 reads SVGEGT. Trimming removed 6 bases from V and 5 bases from J; junction bases left unmatched: 7. The CDR3 length is 14 residues. CDR3 residues: CASSHRGVDQPQHF. CDR3 DNA sequence: TGTGCCAGCAGCCACAGGGGTGTAGATCAGCCCCAGCATTTT.

This clonotype was seen more than once but under ten times. The chain carries TRBV7-2 and TRBJ2-3; 15 nucleotides agree with TRBD2. Germline V CDR1 and CDR2: SGHTA, FQGNSA. Germline trimming cut 5 bases from V and 2 bases from J; bases unmatched to any gene: 8. CDR3 length: 18 amino acids. CDR3 amino acids: CASSLGTSGGIFTDTQYF. The DNA of the CDR3 is TGTGCCAGCAGCCTTGGGACTAGCGGGGGGATTTTCACAGATACGCAGTATTTT. Together with reference TRBV7-2 and TRBJ2-3, the CDR3 gives the full variable domain: GAGVSQSPSNKVTEKGKDVELRCDPISGHTALYWYRQSLGQGLEFLIYFQGNSAPDKSGLPSDRFSAERTGGSVSTLTIQRTQQEDSAVYLCASSLGTSGGIFTDTQYFGPGTRLTVL.

The chain couples TRBV12-3 or TRBV12-4 to TRBJ2-1, with 10 bases that match TRBD2. This CDR3 has 16 amino acids. V was pared by 5 bases and J by 9 bases, with 13 bases of the junction left unmatched. The CDR3 nucleotides read TGTGCCAGCAGTCCTCGTGGAGCGGGAGGGTGGGGTGAGCAGTTCTTC. The encoded protein is CASSPRGAGGWGEQFF.

The chain couples TRBV29-1 to TRBJ1-4, with TRBD1 matching 7 bases. CDR1 and CDR2 (germline): SQVTM, ANQGSEA. V lost 7 bases to trimming and J lost 0 bases; unmatched junction nucleotides: 5. CDR3 length: 14 residues. CDR3 sequence reads: CSAGDSATNEKLFF. The CDR3 coding sequence is TGCAGCGCTGGGGACAGTGCAACTAATGAAAAACTGTTTTTT.

J is TRBJ2-2 and V is TRBV4-3; D perhaps matches TRBD2 (6 bases). The CDR3 contains 17 residues. V lost 4 bases and J 1 base, leaving 16 bases between the germline ends. Germline CDR1 is LGHNA and CDR2 is YSLEER. The CDR3 loop is CASSPSGSGKNTGELFF. The CDR3 DNA reads TGCGCCAGCAGCCCCTCAGGTAGCGGAAAGAACACCGGGGAGCTGTTTTTT.

V usage is TRBV5-1 and J usage is TRBJ1-1; D is possibly TRBD1 (5 bases). V lost 5 bases to trimming and J lost 4 bases, with 21 bases between them. Germline lookup yields CDR1 SGHRS and CDR2 YFSETQ. The CDR3 extends over 16 amino acids. CDR3 DNA sequence: TGCGCCAGCAGAGTTAAAGGCGGGCATAGGGGCACTGAAGCTTTCTTT. Encoded protein: CASRVKGGHRGTEAFF.

The chain is built from TRBV28 and TRBJ1-2; D not resolved. Germline V gene lookup returns CDR1 MDHEN and CDR2 SYDVKM. Trimming stripped 4 bases from V and 6 bases from J, with 9 bases between. The CDR3 loop spans 12 amino acids. Written as DNA, the CDR3 is TGTGCCAGCAGTTCCGGGATGCATGGCTACACCTTC. This codes for CASSSGMHGYTF.

The chain has TRBV5-1 and TRBJ1-5, with D possibly matching TRBD1 (6 bases). CDR1 is SGHRS and CDR2 is YFSETQ in the germline V gene. There are 15 residues in the CDR3. The V end lost 2 bases, the J end lost 2 bases, and 11 bases lay between the germline ends. CDR3 protein: CASSLGGVGNQPQHF. DNA of the CDR3: TGCGCCAGCAGCTTAGGGGGGGTTGGCAATCAGCCCCAGCATTTT. The variable domain in full, with the rest retrieved from reference TRBV5-1 and TRBJ1-5, is KAGVTQTPRYLIKTRGQQVTLSCSPISGHRSVSWYQQTPGQGLQFLFEYFSETQRNKGNFPGRFSGRQFSNSRSEMNVSTLELGDSALYLCASSLGGVGNQPQHFGDGTRLSIL.